Presented here are 32 T cell receptor beta chains from one specimen sequenced in a study of regulatory T cells in long-lasting Graves disease. The time point here: newly diagnosed GD, antithyroid drugs for less than 3 months. Preparation of the TCR library used RNA extracted from PBMCs. Arm-PCR of CDR3 regions and iRepertoire HTBI primers were the basis on which TCR beta libraries were built. From the multiplex PCR reads, TCRdb called clonotypes with MiXCR, one entry per CDR3 protein. Of about 440,000 distinct CDR3 sequences in the sample, around 15% were seen once. These data also featured in a second study, about T cells in Graves' hyperthyroidism and ophthalmopathy.

This sample comprised peripheral blood mononuclear cells (PBMCs), obtained at new diagnosis, from a patient treated with antithyroid drugs. All receptors come from a woman aged 18-29 years with Graves disease.

This clonotype has at least ten counts. V is TRBV7-3 and J is TRBJ1-1; D may be TRBD1 (5 bases). The germline V gene encodes CDR1 SGHTA and CDR2 FQGTGA. The CDR3 has 14 amino acids. V dropped 0 bases and J dropped 3 bases, with 8 bases sitting between them. CDR3 in amino acids: CASSLTRDYTEAFF. As DNA, the CDR3 is TGTGCCAGCAGCTTAACGAGGGACTACACTGAAGCTTTCTTT.

There are many counts of this clonotype. The chain has TRBV7-9 and TRBJ2-1; D unresolved. Trimming left V 1 base short and J 7 bases short, with 8 bases between. In germline, CDR1 is SEHNR, CDR2 FQNEAQ (reference sequence). The CDR3 consists of 13 residues. The CDR3 protein is CASSLGSNNEQFF. The CDR3 DNA follows: TGTGCCAGCAGCTTAGGCAGCAATAATGAGCAGTTCTTC.

This clonotype was seen many times. The chain uses TRBV27 and TRBJ2-7, with D hard to call. V was trimmed by 8 bases and J by 0 bases, leaving 23 bases between them. Germline V gene lookup returns CDR1 MNHEY and CDR2 SMNVEV (reference sequence). CDR3 length: 17 residues. In DNA form, the CDR3 reads TGTGCCAGCGGTAACTTCCAACTTAGCAGAAGCTCCTACGAGCAGTACTTC. This gives the protein CASGNFQLSRSSYEQYF.

This clonotype was observed at least ten times. The CDR3 DNA follows: TGTGCCAGCAGTTACGCTAGCCTCGGCTCCTACGAGCAGTACTTC. Protein: CASSYASLGSYEQYF. The rearrangement joins TRBV6-4 to TRBJ2-7; the D gene is possibly TRBD2 (5 bases). CDR1 and CDR2 from the germline V gene are MRHNA and SNTAGT. CDR3 length: 15 residues. The germline V and J ends were trimmed by 5 bases and 0 bases, with 14 bases remaining between them.

Many counts were recorded for this clonotype. The genes are TRBV9 and TRBJ2-1, with 13 bases lining up with TRBD2. CDR1 is SGDLS and CDR2 is YYNGEE in the germline V gene. The CDR3 length is 14 residues. The trim removed 4 bases at V and 7 bases at J, leaving 2 bases unmatched. The CDR3 nucleotides are TGTGCCAGCAGCAGGACTAGCGGGAGTAATGAGCAGTTCTTC. Translation gives CASSRTSGSNEQFF.

This clonotype was seen only a few times. This chain joins TRBV4-1 and TRBJ2-5, with D perhaps TRBD1 (6 bases). V lost 0 bases and J lost 4, with 15 bases in between. Germline assignment: CDR1 MGHRA and CDR2 YSYEKL. The CDR3 extends over 16 amino acids. CDR3 region: CASSQDLGQLGETQYF. The CDR3 DNA sequence: TGCGCCAGCAGCCAAGATCTCGGACAGCTGGGAGAGACCCAGTACTTC.

This clonotype appeared many times. The chain joins TRBV5-1 to TRBJ2-1; 14 positions match TRBD2. This CDR3 is built from 17 residues. V was clipped by 4 bases and J by 6 bases; unmatched bases: 9. Germline CDR1 is SGHRS and CDR2 is YFSETQ. The CDR3 sequence is CASSNGTSGSPGNEQFF. DNA for the CDR3: TGCGCCAGCAGCAATGGGACTAGCGGGAGTCCAGGCAATGAGCAGTTCTTC.

This clonotype occurred many times. The chain links TRBV7-3 to TRBJ2-2; D is unresolved. The CDR3 length is 13 residues. Germline V gene data show CDR1 as SGHTA and CDR2 as FQGTGA. The germline V and J ends were trimmed by 1 base and 3 bases, with 3 bases remaining between them. In DNA, the CDR3 is TGTGCCAGCAGCTTAAGTTACACCGGGGAGCTGTTTTTT. It translates to CASSLSYTGELFF.

The rearrangement joins TRBV5-4 to TRBJ2-7, with D unresolved. This CDR3 comprises 15 residues. CDR1 is SGHNT, CDR2 YYREEE, per germline (reference sequence). The V gene lost 0 bases and the J gene lost 7 bases, with 17 bases spanning the gap. DNA for the CDR3: TGTGCCAGCAGCTTGGGCGCGGCCCTTGTCAAGGAGCAGTACTTC. This encodes CASSLGAALVKEQYF.

This clonotype has a handful of counts. This chain links TRBV14 with TRBJ1-1; D is ambiguous. Trimming cost V 2 bases and J 3 bases, with 7 bases left between them. In germline, CDR1 is SGHDN, CDR2 FVKESK. This CDR3 region has 13 residues. The CDR3 DNA follows: TGTGCCAGCAGCCAAATGGGTTACACTGAAGCTTTCTTT. Encoded protein: CASSQMGYTEAFF.

This clonotype was detected a few times. This sequence joins TRBV7-9 and TRBJ1-4; perhaps TRBD1 as D (5 bases). From germline, CDR1 is SEHNR and CDR2 FQNEAQ (reference sequence). V was trimmed by 4 bases and J by 8 bases, leaving 17 bases between them. The CDR3 is 15 amino acids. DNA for the CDR3: TGTGCCAGCAGCTCCGAGGCAGGGATGGGGGAAAAACTGTTTTTT. This gives the protein CASSSEAGMGEKLFF.

This clonotype was detected a few times. The chain recombines TRBV6-1 with TRBJ2-7; 9 nucleotides match TRBD1. The CDR3 has 15 residues. The ends lost 8 bases at V and 6 bases at J; junction bases unmatched: 14. Germline CDR1 and CDR2: MNHNS and SASEGT. The CDR3 protein is CASQRNRGLTLEQYF. DNA of the CDR3: TGTGCCAGCCAGAGAAACAGGGGGCTGACTCTCGAGCAGTACTTC.

This clonotype was counted many times. J is TRBJ2-7 and V is TRBV2, with 10 nucleotides matching TRBD1. The length of the CDR3 is 14 residues. Germline values: CDR1 SNHLY, CDR2 FYNNEI. The trim removed 5 bases at V and 2 bases at J, leaving 3 bases unmatched. CDR3 sequence reads: CASSIGQGAYEQYF. CDR3 bases: TGTGCCAGCAGTATAGGACAGGGGGCCTACGAGCAGTACTTC.

This clonotype was observed a few times. One end of the junction varies from germline; a read error may be responsible. The CDR3 nucleotides are TGTGCCCGCAGCTTAGGCTGGGGACAGCCCCAGCATTTT. It yields the protein CARSLGWGQPQHF. V and J are TRBV11-2 and TRBJ1-5; unclear D gene. The CDR3 is 13 residues long. Germline V gene data show CDR1 as SGHAT and CDR2 as FQNNGV.

The rearrangement links TRBV7-9 to TRBJ2-1; 9 bases fit TRBD2. J was trimmed by 6 bases and V by 3 bases; bases with no gene match: 6. CDR1 is SEHNR, CDR2 FQNEAQ, per germline (reference sequence). The CDR3 spans 15 residues. CDR3 bases: TGTGCCAGCAGCTTGTTGCGGGAGGGCCCCAATGAGCAGTTCTTC. It yields the protein CASSLLREGPNEQFF.

This rearrangement joins TRBV19 to TRBJ1-1; D remains unclear. Trimming took 5 bases from V and 3 from J, leaving 10 bases between them. The CDR3 has 13 residues. The germline gives CDR1 LNHDA, CDR2 SQIVND (reference sequence). The CDR3 reads CASSQLRDTEAFF. CDR3 DNA sequence: TGTGCCAGTAGTCAGCTGAGGGACACTGAAGCTTTCTTT.

The J gene is TRBJ2-7, the V gene TRBV5-1; D unresolved. CDR3 length: 15 amino acids. The V gene's germline CDR1 is SGHRS and CDR2 YFSETQ. Trimming took 4 bases from V and 3 from J, leaving 17 bases between them. CDR3 sequence (DNA): TGCGCCAGCAGCCCTCACCCTCTTGCCGACTACGAGCAGTACTTC. Amino acids: CASSPHPLADYEQYF. Full variable domain (missing parts from reference TRBV5-1 and TRBJ2-7): KAGVTQTPRYLIKTRGQQVTLSCSPISGHRSVSWYQQTPGQGLQFLFEYFSETQRNKGNFPGRFSGRQFSNSRSEMNVSTLELGDSALYLCASSPHPLADYEQYFGPGTRLTVT.

The chain recombines TRBV5-1 with TRBJ2-2; TRBD2 matches 15 bases. This CDR3 has 16 residues. The ends lost 3 bases at V and 5 bases at J; junction bases unmatched: 2. Germline V gives CDR1 SGHRS, CDR2 YFSETQ. Here the CDR3 reads CASSYGLAGGTGELFF. The CDR3 DNA reads as TGCGCCAGCAGCTACGGACTAGCGGGAGGGACCGGGGAGCTGTTTTTT. The entire variable domain, with the rest obtained from reference TRBV5-1 and TRBJ2-2, is as follows: KAGVTQTPRYLIKTRGQQVTLSCSPISGHRSVSWYQQTPGQGLQFLFEYFSETQRNKGNFPGRFSGRQFSNSRSEMNVSTLELGDSALYLCASSYGLAGGTGELFFGEGSRLTVL.

There are many counts of this clonotype. V and J are TRBV28 and TRBJ2-7; D uncertain. The CDR3 is 15 amino acids. The germline V and J ends were trimmed by 2 bases and 3 bases, with 14 bases remaining between them. Germline CDR1 reads MDHEN; CDR2 reads SYDVKM. The CDR3 sequence: CASSLLRKSVYEQYF. CDR3 nucleotide sequence: TGTGCCAGCAGTTTACTAAGGAAATCGGTCTACGAGCAGTACTTC.

This clonotype was found many times. The chain is built from TRBV27 and TRBJ2-3, with 9 bases fitting TRBD1. This CDR3 has 16 amino acids. From germline, CDR1 is MNHEY and CDR2 SMNVEV (reference sequence). V lost 5 bases, J lost 3 bases, and 9 bases stayed unmatched. CDR3 protein: CASSHSGQGYTDTQYF. In DNA, the CDR3 is TGTGCCAGCAGTCATTCCGGACAGGGGTATACAGATACGCAGTATTTT.

In its sample, this clonotype was seen many times. The V call is TRBV5-6, the J call TRBJ1-1, with a possible D match to TRBD1 (6 bases). Trimming took 2 bases from V and 5 from J, leaving 13 bases between them. The length of the CDR3 is 14 residues. Germline CDR1 reads SGHDT; CDR2 reads YYEEEE. CDR3 sequence: CASSFYGGGTEAFF. The DNA for the CDR3 is TGTGCCAGCAGCTTTTACGGGGGCGGGACTGAAGCTTTCTTT.

This clonotype showed up many times. The J gene is TRBJ1-2, the V gene TRBV3-1; D might be TRBD1 (5 bases). This CDR3 contains 14 residues. Germline V lookup: CDR1 LGHDT, CDR2 YNNKEL (reference sequence). Deletions cut 1 base from V and 7 bases from J, with 13 bases between. The CDR3 loop reads CASSQVAGPGGYTF. The DNA of the CDR3 is TGTGCCAGCAGCCAAGTTGCGGGGCCAGGTGGCTACACCTTC.

The rearrangement joins TRBV15 to TRBJ1-5; D gene unclear. V dropped 1 base and J dropped 2 bases, with 15 bases sitting between them. Per germline, CDR1 LNHNV and CDR2 YYDKDF (reference sequence). The CDR3 length is 17 residues. CDR3 protein: CATSRVGSGFRNQPQHF. The CDR3, as DNA: TGTGCCACCAGCAGAGTTGGATCTGGGTTTCGCAATCAGCCCCAGCATTTT.

The rearrangement links TRBV27 to TRBJ2-1, with TRBD2 matching 9 bases. The CDR3 sequence is 16 residues long. V lost 2 bases to trimming and J lost 8 bases; unmatched junction nucleotides: 10. In germline, CDR1 is MNHEY, CDR2 SMNVEV (reference sequence). CDR3 protein: CASSLVSAGGLDEQFF. The CDR3 DNA follows: TGTGCCAGCAGTTTAGTATCGGCGGGAGGGTTAGATGAGCAGTTCTTC.

J is TRBJ2-1 and V is TRBV6-2 or TRBV6-3; D call uncertain. Germline CDR1 is MNHEY and CDR2 is SVGEGT. With 2 bases removed from V and 10 bases from J, the gap between germline ends came to 12 bases. The CDR3 totals 13 residues. This CDR3 reads CASSYGMRGEQFF. CDR3 in DNA: TGTGCCAGCAGTTACGGGATGCGAGGAGAGCAGTTCTTC.

At least ten counts were recorded for this clonotype. The chain carries TRBV3-1 and TRBJ1-2; D might be TRBD1 (6 bases). Trimming removed 2 bases at V and 0 bases at J, with 10 bases between. Germline lookup yields CDR1 LGHDT and CDR2 YNNKEL (reference sequence). This CDR3 has 15 amino acids. CDR3 amino acids: CASSQFEGANYGYTF. CDR3 sequence (DNA): TGTGCCAGCAGCCAATTTGAGGGGGCTAACTATGGCTACACCTTC.

The chain is built from TRBV19 and TRBJ2-5; TRBD2 matches at 8 bases. The germline CDR1 and CDR2 sequences are LNHDA and SQIVND (reference sequence). The CDR3 length is 16 residues. The trim removed 6 bases at V and 2 bases at J, leaving 11 bases unmatched. The CDR3 DNA is TGTGCCAGTAGAAACCGAGCGGGAGTGCGACAAGAGACCCAGTACTTC. This gives the protein CASRNRAGVRQETQYF.

Concerning this clonotype itself: A read error may be the cause here, since a much bigger clone is one base away. The conserved phenylalanine or tryptophan is not found at the CDR3 terminus, so this likely reflects a read error. The J gene is TRBJ1-6, the V gene TRBV28; D remains unclear. Germline CDR1 reads MDHEN; CDR2 reads SYDVKM. V gave up 3 bases and J gave up 3 bases, with 9 bases separating them. This CDR3 is 15 amino acids long. CDR3 DNA sequence: TGTGCCAGCAGTTTTAAGAGATTCTATAATTCACCCCTCCACCTT. This sequence encodes CASSFKRFYNSPLHL.

This clonotype was seen more than once but under ten times. The J gene is TRBJ1-5, the V gene TRBV24-1, with D possibly matching TRBD1 (5 bases). V shed 10 bases and J shed 2 bases, with 14 bases lying between them. The CDR3 totals 14 residues. CDR1 KGHDR and CDR2 SFDVKD come from the germline V gene. The CDR3 sequence is CATAGAFGNQPQHF. DNA of the CDR3: TGTGCCACGGCCGGGGCCTTTGGCAATCAGCCCCAGCATTTT.

This clonotype was observed many times. The gene calls are TRBV28 and TRBJ1-1; D may be TRBD1 (6 bases). CDR1 and CDR2 (germline): MDHEN, SYDVKM. Trimming stripped 5 bases from V and 0 bases from J, with 10 bases between. The CDR3 has 14 residues. CDR3 sequence: CASSAGTLNTEAFF. The CDR3 region has the DNA TGTGCCAGCAGTGCCGGGACATTGAACACTGAAGCTTTCTTT.

This clonotype was seen many times. V gene TRBV2 combines with J gene TRBJ2-1; TRBD2 is a possible D gene (6 bases). The V end lost 6 bases, the J end lost 5 bases, and 17 bases lay between the germline ends. The CDR3 is made up of 15 amino acids. The germline V gene has CDR1 SNHLY and CDR2 FYNNEI. The CDR3 coding sequence is TGTGCCAGCAGGCGGAGGGCCCAAAGGGACAATGAGCAGTTCTTC. Its protein is CASRRRAQRDNEQFF.

With respect to this clonotype: A read error may explain this, as a much larger clone is one base away. The genes are TRBV7-9 and TRBJ1-1; D is undetermined. Germline V gene sequence: CDR1 SEHNR, CDR2 FQNEAQ (reference sequence). V lost 1 base, J lost 3 bases, and 6 bases lay in between. This CDR3 is 13 amino acids long. CDR3 protein: CASSLVRHTEAFF. The CDR3 DNA sequence: TGTGCCAGCAGCTTAGTCCGGCACACTGAAGCTTTCTTT.